The text below deals with one T cell receptor beta chain. The same CDR3 can be traced to other DNA sequences in this sample. This sample was included in a study of blood T cell repertoires in COVID-19. Turning to the study itself: COVID-19 samples from acute and convalescent phases originated in the United States, Italy and Spain.

In the authors' methods: Nucleated cell number was recorded as an estimate derived from reference gene primer amplification. Assay used: immunoSEQ multiplex PCR; TCRdb lists only in-frame clones, some missing. From that table come the V and J calls and clone size; the DNA was used to work out D and trimming. The sample includes fewer than 500,000 clones, around 90% of them seen just once. In terms of age and location, participants ranged from roughly 18 to 95 years and lived in about 25 US areas. The sample consisted of PBMCs or T cells enriched from blood (not recorded which). The sequence was obtained from a woman between 18 and 29 years old with acute COVID-19.

CDR3 in DNA: TGTGCCAGCAGCCGGGACAGGAACTATGGCTACACCTTC. Protein sequence: CASSRDRNYGYTF. J is TRBJ1-2 and V is TRBV6-5; 8 bases match TRBD1. The CDR3 contains 13 residues. Per germline, CDR1 MNHEY and CDR2 SVGAGI. J gave up 2 bases and V 6 bases, and 2 bases lay outside the gene matches.